This TCR beta chain was documented in a study of T cells in Graves' hyperthyroidism and ophthalmopathy. The study, taken as a whole, reports: It was a median about 6 months before onset that the model predicted ophthalmopathy. Most thyroid clonotypes that were expanded above 0.001 also turned up in blood.

The investigators amplified TCR beta CDR3 regions from RNA transcripts. During a first-round RT-PCR of the TCR CDR3, the HTBI primer set was used. TCRdb re-analysed the multiplex PCR reads in MiXCR, keeping a single row per CDR3 protein. The repertoire holds hundreds of thousands of distinct CDR3 sequences, with approximately 15% as singletons. Ophthalmopathy cases scored 3 or more on the Clinical Activity Score and 4 or more on NOSPECS grade, with duration below 3 months. Those patients with uncontrolled infection, other autoimmune disease, pregnancy or lactation were excluded. V dropped 2 bases and J dropped 8; count of bases not matched to a gene: 3. CDR3 length equals 14 residues. The germline gives CDR1 SGHRS, CDR2 YFSETQ. A word on this clonotype: Its antigen remains unidentified.

The sequence came from a woman aged 40 to 55 with Graves' ophthalmopathy. The chain has TRBV5-1 and TRBJ1-4; 10 bases align to TRBD1. Sequencing was performed on blood. The CDR3 reads CASSFRDRGEKLFF. The DNA of the CDR3 is TGCGCCAGCAGCTTCCGGGACAGGGGCGAAAAACTGTTTTTT. The full variable domain, with the rest looked up from reference TRBV5-1 and TRBJ1-4, is KAGVTQTPRYLIKTRGQQVTLSCSPISGHRSVSWYQQTPGQGLQFLFEYFSETQRNKGNFPGRFSGRQFSNSRSEMNVSTLELGDSALYLCASSFRDRGEKLFFGSGTQLSVL.